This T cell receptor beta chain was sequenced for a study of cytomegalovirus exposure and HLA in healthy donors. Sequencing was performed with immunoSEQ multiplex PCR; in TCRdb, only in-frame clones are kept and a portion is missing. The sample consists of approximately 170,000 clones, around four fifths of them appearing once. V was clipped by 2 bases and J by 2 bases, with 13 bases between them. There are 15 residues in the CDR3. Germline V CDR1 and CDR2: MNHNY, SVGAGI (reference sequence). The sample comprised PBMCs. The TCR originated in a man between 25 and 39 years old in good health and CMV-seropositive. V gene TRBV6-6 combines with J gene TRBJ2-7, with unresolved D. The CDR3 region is CASSYPPNLTYEQYF. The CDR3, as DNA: TGTGCCAGCAGTTACCCGCCAAATCTAACCTACGAGCAGTACTTC.